This T cell receptor beta chain was captured by sequencing in a study of blood T cell repertoires in COVID-19. Study overall: There were acute and convalescent COVID-19 samples, and they came from the United States, Italy and Spain. Sample material is recorded as cDNA or gDNA derived from T cells, B-cell-depleted T cells, or PBMCs.

How the authors handled the data: Reference gene primer amplification in the assay estimated nucleated cell counts. Repertoires were generated with immunoSEQ multiplex PCR, while TCRdb's copy carries only in-frame clones and drops some. That table supplies the V and J calls and clone size; D and trimming were determined from the DNA. This table has about 160,000 clones, approximately 88% appearing once. CDR3 length equals 13 residues. Germline CDR1 reads SEHNR; CDR2 reads FQNEAQ (reference sequence). V dropped 7 bases and J dropped 5 bases, with 14 bases sitting between them. Source material: peripheral blood. This rearrangement joins TRBV7-9 to TRBJ2-5, with D unresolved. The receptor's source is a woman aged 55-69 years who had recovered from COVID-19. The CDR3 DNA sequence: TGTGCCAGCACCGACTCACTACTGGAGACCCAGTACTTC. Protein: CASTDSLLETQYF.